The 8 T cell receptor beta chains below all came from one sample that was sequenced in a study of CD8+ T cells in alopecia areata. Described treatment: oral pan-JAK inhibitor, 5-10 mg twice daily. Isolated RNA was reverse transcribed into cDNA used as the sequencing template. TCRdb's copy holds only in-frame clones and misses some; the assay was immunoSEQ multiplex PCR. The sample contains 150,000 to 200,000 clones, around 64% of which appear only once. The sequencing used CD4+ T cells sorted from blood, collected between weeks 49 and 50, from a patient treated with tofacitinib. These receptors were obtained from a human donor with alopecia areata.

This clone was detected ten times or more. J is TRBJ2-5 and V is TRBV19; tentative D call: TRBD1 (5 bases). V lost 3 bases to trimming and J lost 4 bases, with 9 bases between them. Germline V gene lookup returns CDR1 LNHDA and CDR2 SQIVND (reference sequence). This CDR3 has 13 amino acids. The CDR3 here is CASSILGRETQYF. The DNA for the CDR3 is TGTGCCAGTAGTATCCTGGGGCGAGAGACCCAGTACTTC. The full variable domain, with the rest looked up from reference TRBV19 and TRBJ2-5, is DGGITQSPKYLFRKEGQNVTLSCEQNLNHDAMYWYRQDPGQGLRLIYYSQIVNDFQKGDIAEGYSVSREKKESFPLTVTSAQKNPTAFYLCASSILGRETQYFGPGTRLLVL.

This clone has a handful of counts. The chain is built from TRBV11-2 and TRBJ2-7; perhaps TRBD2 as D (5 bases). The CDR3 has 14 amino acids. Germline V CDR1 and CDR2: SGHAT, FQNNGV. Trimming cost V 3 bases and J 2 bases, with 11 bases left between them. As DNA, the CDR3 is TGTGCCAGCAGCTTGTACGGGGTGACCTACGAGCAGTACTTC. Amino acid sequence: CASSLYGVTYEQYF.

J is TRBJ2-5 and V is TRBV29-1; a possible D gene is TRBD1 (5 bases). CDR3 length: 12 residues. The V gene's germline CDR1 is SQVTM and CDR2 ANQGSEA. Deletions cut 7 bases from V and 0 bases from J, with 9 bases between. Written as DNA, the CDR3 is TGCAGCGCCAGCAGGGACCAAGAGACCCAGTACTTC. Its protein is CSASRDQETQYF.

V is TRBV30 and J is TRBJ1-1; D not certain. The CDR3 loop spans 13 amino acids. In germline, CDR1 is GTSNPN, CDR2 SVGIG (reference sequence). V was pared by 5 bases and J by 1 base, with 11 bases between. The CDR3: CAWQVLGNTEAFF. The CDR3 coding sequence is TGTGCCTGGCAGGTGTTGGGGAACACTGAAGCTTTCTTT.

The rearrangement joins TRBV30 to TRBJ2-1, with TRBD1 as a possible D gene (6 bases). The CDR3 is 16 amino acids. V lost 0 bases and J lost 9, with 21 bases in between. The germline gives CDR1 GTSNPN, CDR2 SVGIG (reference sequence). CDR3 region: CAWSVWTATLGSEQFF. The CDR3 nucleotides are TGTGCCTGGAGTGTATGGACAGCCACACTGGGAAGTGAGCAGTTCTTC.

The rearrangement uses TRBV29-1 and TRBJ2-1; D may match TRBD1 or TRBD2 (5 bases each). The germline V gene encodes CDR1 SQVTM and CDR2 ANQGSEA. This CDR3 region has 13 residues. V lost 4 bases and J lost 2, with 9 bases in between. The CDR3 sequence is CSVGGITYNEQFF. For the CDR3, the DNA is TGCAGCGTTGGGGGGATTACCTACAATGAGCAGTTCTTC.

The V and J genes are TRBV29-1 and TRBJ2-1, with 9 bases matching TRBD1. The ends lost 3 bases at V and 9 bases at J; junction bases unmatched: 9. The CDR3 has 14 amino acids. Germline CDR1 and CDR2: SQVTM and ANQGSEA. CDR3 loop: CSVDRDRVSGEQFF. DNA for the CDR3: TGCAGCGTTGACCGGGACAGGGTTTCTGGTGAGCAGTTCTTC.

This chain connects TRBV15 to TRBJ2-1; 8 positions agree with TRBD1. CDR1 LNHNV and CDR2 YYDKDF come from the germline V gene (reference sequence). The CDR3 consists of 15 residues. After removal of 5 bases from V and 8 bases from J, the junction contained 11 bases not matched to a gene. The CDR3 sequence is CATSRTTGVSHEQFF. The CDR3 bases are TGTGCCACCAGCCGGACGACAGGGGTGAGTCATGAGCAGTTCTTC. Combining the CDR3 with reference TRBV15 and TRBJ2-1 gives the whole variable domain DAMVIQNPRYQVTQFGKPVTLSCSQTLNHNVMYWYQQKSSQAPKLLFHYYDKDFNNEADTPDNFQSRRPNTSFCFLDIRSPGLGDTAMYLCATSRTTGVSHEQFFGPGTRLTVL.